This TCR beta chain was retrieved from a study of memory CD4+ T cells and cytomegalovirus serostatus. About the research overall: Of the healthy Belgian adults, fewer than 10 were CMV seropositive and 24 seronegative. The study, taken as a whole, reports: Median bootstrapped AUC for CMV status was about 0.94 originally, 0.9 to 0.93 US-trained.

On this clone itself: Its antigen is as yet unknown.

The CDR3 consists of 16 residues. Germline values: CDR1 LGHNA, CDR2 YSLEER. Unmatched junction bases numbered 6, after V lost 4 bases and J lost 6 bases. The sort gate was single viable CD3+CD4+CD8-CD45RO+ cells for memory CD4+ T cells. In the original analysis: Out-of-frame sequences were removed, leaving some 2 million distinct TCRbeta sequences. Data came from immunoSEQ multiplex PCR; TCRdb stores just in-frame clones and leaves some out. V and J calls plus clone size are reproduced from that table; the DNA served to infer D and trimming. This sample carries about 56,000 clones, roughly 80% of them seen once, and the ten largest clones take roughly 0.4%.

Sequenced material: memory CD4+ T cells from blood. The chain couples TRBV4-3 to TRBJ2-1; 13 nucleotides align to TRBD2. The sequence was obtained from an adult in good health and CMV-seronegative. The CDR3 DNA follows: TGCGCCAGCAGCCGAGCCCGGACTAGCGGGGGCAATGAGCAGTTCTTC. This translates into CASSRARTSGGNEQFF.